The rows below give T cell receptor beta chains drawn from one sample of a study of vaccination and CD4 T cells after COVID-19. These receptors' targets are unknown. TCRdb itself ran the PCR reads through MiXCR, one entry per CDR3 protein. The data contain some 6,600 distinct CDR3 sequences, 22% of them seen just once; the ten biggest clones take up 20% to 30%. This material consisted of CD4+ T cells from blood, cultured in vitro, taken after SARS-CoV-2 vaccination. The receptors stem from a human donor who had recovered from COVID-19. The conserved cysteine and the conserved F or W are not part of the CDR3 here. Each record gives: CDR3 length, J gene, V gene, clone size, CDR3 protein. The size field is filled for only some rows; it gives once, few, many or a size class.

11 TRBJ1-2 TRBV20-1 few SARGQGARGYT
12 TRBJ2-5 TRBV27 medium-sized ASSRDSNQETQY
16 TRBJ2-6 TRBV10-2 - ASRDGDRGRNGANVLT
12 TRBJ2-7 TRBV7-9 - ASSLAGGGYEQY
13 TRBJ2-1 TRBV10-3 - AISMTSGSGNEQF
11 TRBJ2-7 TRBV9 - ASSGNSGLEQY
12 TRBJ2-2 TRBV20-1 - SAEGDRGTGELF
13 TRBJ1-2 TRBV6-1 few ASSEGQGAGYGYT
11 TRBJ2-1 TRBV7-7 - ASSLSQNNEQF
12 TRBJ1-2 TRBV19 few ASSIGGQLYGYT
12 TRBJ2-5 TRBV4-1 few ASSQAQGWETQY
13 TRBJ2-5 TRBV6-2/TRBV6-3 - ASSYSGTGGETQY
9 TRBJ2-7 TRBV28 medium-sized ASGGTYEQY
12 TRBJ1-6 TRBV7-6 medium-sized AVSLLNRDSPLH
13 TRBJ2-3 TRBV7-2 few ASSLKGSSTDTQY
12 TRBJ2-1 TRBV6-2/TRBV6-3 - ASSLPHLGNEQF
10 TRBJ1-5 TRBV20-1 medium-sized SAQGGNQPQH
10 TRBJ2-1 TRBV25-1 - ASWDFYNEQF
12 TRBJ1-6 TRBV28 medium-sized AITRDASGSPLH
11 TRBJ2-7 TRBV20-1 medium-sized SADRDRGYEQY
10 TRBJ2-7 TRBV20-1 medium-sized SAGDGTYEQY
15 TRBJ1-5 TRBV7-9 - ASSLGQVLGGNQPQH
14 TRBJ2-6 TRBV5-1 once ASSSTLRSGANVLT
9 TRBJ2-3 TRBV20-1 few SVHSTDTQY
16 TRBJ2-5 TRBV4-1 - ASSQSPRWGGAGETQY
11 TRBJ2-1 TRBV6-2/TRBV6-3 medium-sized ASTQGDYNEQF
14 TRBJ2-2 TRBV7-2 - ASSTRTLTNTGELF
11 TRBJ2-7 TRBV28 medium-sized ASSPAVSYEQY
12 TRBJ2-1 TRBV20-1 medium-sized SAREGGRVNEQF
12 TRBJ2-1 TRBV6-4 once ASRKDRVSNEQF
16 TRBJ2-6 TRBV5-4 - ASSLEGVVYPGANVLT
12 TRBJ2-7 TRBV12-3/TRBV12-4 - ASRAAGEGHEQY
11 TRBJ1-2 TRBV20-1 - SAPGQTDYGYT
12 TRBJ2-7 TRBV5-4 few ASSMTGATSEQY
11 TRBJ2-5 TRBV12-3/TRBV12-4 few ASSLASQETQY
14 TRBJ2-5 TRBV5-1 - ASSSGTSGIGETQY
11 TRBJ1-3 TRBV4-1 - ASSQNTGNTIY
10 TRBJ2-3 TRBV6-1 - ASRSWGDTQY
13 TRBJ2-5 TRBV6-5 - ASSYGFEEQETQY
11 TRBJ2-7 TRBV28 medium-sized ASSLAVTYEQY
12 TRBJ1-6 TRBV19 few ASRREFYNSPLH
14 TRBJ2-2 TRBV7-2 - ASSPGTGVDTGELF
9 TRBJ1-1 TRBV28 medium-sized ASSFRTHAF
10 TRBJ1-2 TRBV10-3 - AIKGQEYGYT
13 TRBJ2-5 TRBV2 - ASSLGQGAGETQY
13 TRBJ1-2 TRBV29-1 - SVEEVWAIRGGYT
17 TRBJ2-1 TRBV20-1 - SARVLAATLPKTYNEQF